One sample yielded the 26 T cell receptor beta chains listed below, sequenced in a study of T-cell memory formation after mild COVID-19. TCRdb fed the 5' RACE reads into MiXCR, producing one record per CDR3 protein. The sample records approximately 260,000 distinct CDR3 sequences, approximately 15% being singletons. The sequenced sample consisted of PBMCs or a T cell subset sorted from them (not recorded which). The receptors shown here come from a man aged 18-30 years who had mild COVID-19 (a few samples of this study predate the infection). Cell type and time point are not known.

CDR3: CASSLEGVEQFF. The CDR3 nucleotides are TGTGCCAGCAGCTTAGAGGGGGTTGAGCAGTTCTTC. J is TRBJ2-1 and V is TRBV7-9, with D possibly matching TRBD1 (6 bases). Trimming left V 1 base short and J 9 bases short, with 7 bases between. The germline gives CDR1 SEHNR, CDR2 FQNEAQ (reference sequence). The CDR3 runs 12 residues.

V gene TRBV19 combines with J gene TRBJ2-7; D gene uncertain. Germline V CDR1 and CDR2: LNHDA, SQIVND (reference sequence). V lost 6 bases, J lost 0 bases, and 6 bases lay in between. This CDR3 spans 12 amino acids. The DNA for the CDR3 is TGTGCCAGTAGGGCGGACTCCTACGAGCAGTACTTC. It codes for CASRADSYEQYF.

The chain joins TRBV12-3 or TRBV12-4 to TRBJ1-6; tentatively, D is TRBD1 (5 bases). V was clipped by 4 bases and J by 9 bases, with 13 bases between them. This CDR3 contains 14 residues. DNA for the CDR3: TGTGCCAGCAGTTGGGACGGGCTTTTTTCACCCCTCCACTTT. Its translation is CASSWDGLFSPLHF.

This clonotype turned up a few times. This chain connects TRBV30 to TRBJ1-1; D may be TRBD1 (6 bases). The CDR3 has 14 residues. Trimming stripped 1 base from V and 2 bases from J, with 11 bases between. CDR1 is GTSNPN and CDR2 is SVGIG in the germline V gene (reference sequence). CDR3 DNA: TGTGCCTGGAGTGGGCTCAGGGGAAACACTGAAGCTTTCTTT. It encodes CAWSGLRGNTEAFF.

This clonotype was seen a handful of times. This sequence joins TRBV19 and TRBJ2-7; TRBD2 is a possible D gene (5 bases). Germline V gene sequence: CDR1 LNHDA, CDR2 SQIVND (reference sequence). The V gene lost 4 bases and the J gene lost 2 bases, with 15 bases spanning the gap. This CDR3 contains 15 residues. The CDR3 region is CASSTRARPTYEQYF. The CDR3 nucleotides are TGTGCCAGTAGTACGCGGGCTCGTCCGACCTACGAGCAGTACTTC.

V and J are TRBV5-6 and TRBJ1-6, with a weak D call TRBD1 (5 bases). The CDR3 runs to 12 residues. V gave up 2 bases and J gave up 11 bases, with 8 bases separating them. Per germline, CDR1 SGHDT and CDR2 YYEEEE. DNA of the CDR3: TGTGCCAGCAGCTTAGGGGATCCACCCCTCCACTTT. This encodes CASSLGDPPLHF.

This clonotype was seen a handful of times. The rearrangement joins TRBV15 to TRBJ1-5; no clear D. The germline gives CDR1 LNHNV, CDR2 YYDKDF (reference sequence). Trimming removed 5 bases from V and 0 bases from J, with 8 bases in between. There are 14 residues in the CDR3. CDR3 amino acids: CATSWTVSNQPQHF. The CDR3 bases are TGTGCCACCAGCTGGACCGTTAGCAATCAGCCCCAGCATTTT.

The chain combines TRBV6-2 or TRBV6-3 with TRBJ1-1; 8 bases align to TRBD1. The CDR3 contains 19 residues. V gave up 2 bases and J gave up 1 base; unmatched junction bases: 15. Per the germline V gene, CDR1 is MNHEY and CDR2 is SVGEGT. The CDR3 region is CASSYPRRTGQASNTEAFF. The DNA for the CDR3 is TGTGCCAGCAGTTACCCCAGGCGGACAGGGCAAGCTTCGAACACTGAAGCTTTCTTT.

A few counts support this clonotype. The chain employs TRBV15 and TRBJ2-2; D is perhaps TRBD1 or TRBD2 (6 bases each). The CDR3 covers 15 residues. The V gene lost 1 base and the J gene lost 6 bases, with 12 bases spanning the gap. Germline CDR1 is LNHNV and CDR2 is YYDKDF (reference sequence). Here the CDR3 reads CATSRAGAVAGELFF. The DNA of the CDR3 is TGTGCCACCAGCAGAGCGGGGGCCGTCGCCGGGGAGCTGTTTTTT. The full variable domain, in which reference TRBV15 and TRBJ2-2 provide the parts outside the CDR3, is DAMVIQNPRYQVTQFGKPVTLSCSQTLNHNVMYWYQQKSSQAPKLLFHYYDKDFNNEADTPDNFQSRRPNTSFCFLDIRSPGLGDTAMYLCATSRAGAVAGELFFGEGSRLTVL.

This clonotype was seen a few times. The chain uses TRBV6-1 and TRBJ2-3, with TRBD2 matching over 7 bases. Trimming took 4 bases from V and 1 from J; bases not matched to a gene: 2. This CDR3 spans 14 amino acids. Germline V gene lookup returns CDR1 MNHNS and CDR2 SASEGT. The CDR3 sequence: CASSGAGGTDTQYF. The DNA for the CDR3 is TGTGCCAGCAGTGGCGCGGGAGGCACAGATACGCAGTATTTT.

The CDR3 nucleotides read TGCAGCGTGGCAAACAGGGGGGTGTCCGGGGAGCTGTTTTTT. Translating it yields CSVANRGVSGELFF. V is TRBV29-1 and J is TRBJ2-2, with 8 positions matching TRBD1. Germline CDR1 and CDR2: SQVTM and ANQGSEA. With V trimmed by 6 bases and J by 6 bases, 9 bases remained unmatched. The CDR3 consists of 14 residues.

This clonotype was detected only a few times. The J gene is TRBJ2-3, the V gene TRBV28, with D perhaps TRBD1 (6 bases). CDR1 is MDHEN and CDR2 is SYDVKM in the germline V gene. V dropped 5 bases and J dropped 0 bases, with 15 bases sitting between them. This CDR3 is 16 amino acids long. CDR3 in amino acids: CASSSTGSPSTDTQYF. CDR3 bases: TGTGCCAGCAGTAGTACAGGGTCCCCTAGCACAGATACGCAGTATTTT.

V usage is TRBV4-1 and J usage is TRBJ2-7; TRBD2 agrees at 8 bases. The germline gives CDR1 MGHRA, CDR2 YSYEKL. The J segment lost 0 bases and the V segment lost 1 base, leaving 8 bases of the junction unmatched. The CDR3 contains 17 residues. CDR3 region: CASSQGPPAGDSYEQYF. In nucleotides, the CDR3 is TGCGCCAGCAGCCAAGGACCACCAGCGGGGGACTCCTACGAGCAGTACTTC.

This clonotype was counted ten times or more. The chain combines TRBV4-1 with TRBJ2-4; 7 nucleotides agree with TRBD1. The CDR3 contains 16 residues. V was clipped by 5 bases and J by 4 bases; unmatched bases: 11. Germline lookup yields CDR1 MGHRA and CDR2 YSYEKL. Here the CDR3 DNA reads TGCGCCAGCAGCGCAGGTCCGGGACAGTGGAAAAACATTCAGTACTTC. Its translation is CASSAGPGQWKNIQYF.

The rearrangement links TRBV6-2 or TRBV6-3 to TRBJ2-2; no firm D call. The ends were cut back, 0 bases at V and 6 bases at J, with 11 bases in the middle. Germline CDR1 MNHEY, CDR2 SVGEGT. This CDR3 is 15 amino acids long. CDR3 region: CASSYSIRLAGELFF. The DNA of the CDR3 is TGTGCCAGCAGTTACTCGATTAGGTTGGCCGGGGAGCTGTTTTTT.

This rearrangement joins TRBV18 to TRBJ2-3, with 8 positions matching TRBD2. CDR1 and CDR2 from the germline V gene are KGHSH and LQKENI. V trimming: 6 bases; J trimming: 4 bases; junction bases outside the gene matches: 12. The CDR3 covers 16 residues. CDR3 residues: CASSPVTSGGSDTQYF. The CDR3 coding sequence is TGTGCCAGCTCCCCTGTTACGAGCGGGGGCTCAGATACGCAGTATTTT.

This clonotype has only a few counts. This sequence joins TRBV10-3 and TRBJ1-2; TRBD1 is a possible D gene (6 bases). The germline CDR1 and CDR2 sequences are ENHRY and SYGVKD. This CDR3 is built from 14 residues. The V end lost 5 bases, the J end lost 2 bases, and 12 bases lay between the germline ends. The CDR3 spells CAISPSGENYGYTF. The CDR3 region has the DNA TGTGCCATCAGTCCCTCAGGGGAAAACTATGGCTACACCTTC.

The J gene is TRBJ2-2, the V gene TRBV5-1; no clear D. CDR1 and CDR2 (germline): SGHRS, YFSETQ. The CDR3 runs to 15 residues. Trimming took 6 bases from V and 6 from J, leaving 18 bases between them. The CDR3 protein is CASTNRAHTSGELFF. CDR3 DNA sequence: TGCGCCAGCACCAACCGGGCACACACCTCCGGGGAGCTGTTTTTT.

The genes are TRBV5-1 and TRBJ2-1; 8 bases match TRBD2. The length of the CDR3 is 15 residues. In germline, CDR1 is SGHRS, CDR2 YFSETQ. The V and J ends lost 3 bases and 6 bases, in that order; junction bases with no gene match: 8. The CDR3 bases are TGCGCCAGCAGCTCAGCGGGGGCCCTTGGCAATGAGCAGTTCTTC. Encoded protein: CASSSAGALGNEQFF.

V and J are TRBV2 and TRBJ2-2; the match to TRBD2 covers 9 bases. V was pared by 4 bases and J by 3 bases, with 9 bases of the junction left unmatched. This CDR3 has 17 amino acids. CDR1 is SNHLY and CDR2 is FYNNEI in the germline V gene. CDR3 nucleotide sequence: TGTGCCAGCAGTGCCGCGGGGGGGCGGAAGTACACCGGGGAGCTGTTTTTT. Its protein is CASSAAGGRKYTGELFF. The whole variable domain, remainder taken from reference TRBV2 and TRBJ2-2, is EPEVTQTPSHQVTQMGQEVILRCVPISNHLYFYWYRQILGQKVEFLVSFYNNEISEKSEIFDDQFSVERPDGSNFTLKIRSTKLEDSAMYFCASSAAGGRKYTGELFFGEGSRLTVL.

This clonotype was recorded a few times. The V and J genes are TRBV7-9 and TRBJ1-3, with no clear D. Germline V gene data show CDR1 as SEHNR and CDR2 as FQNEAQ (reference sequence). Deletions cut 7 bases from V and 3 bases from J, with 10 bases between. The CDR3 loop spans 13 amino acids. As DNA, the CDR3 is TGTGCCAGCATCCCGGGTGGTGGAAACACCATATATTTT. Its translation is CASIPGGGNTIYF.

This sequence joins TRBV6-2 or TRBV6-3 and TRBJ2-5; D not certain. V was cut by 3 bases and J by 3 bases, with 2 bases left in between. Germline CDR1 MNHEY, CDR2 SVGEGT. The CDR3 runs 11 residues. The CDR3 reads CASSYKETQYF. The CDR3 DNA sequence: TGTGCCAGCAGTTATAAAGAGACCCAGTACTTC.

This clonotype has at least ten counts. The chain joins TRBV4-2 to TRBJ1-2; D may be TRBD1 (6 bases). Germline CDR1 LGHNA, CDR2 YNFKEQ. The germline V and J ends were trimmed by 0 bases and 4 bases, with 9 bases remaining between them. The CDR3 totals 14 residues. CDR3 nucleotides: TGTGCCAGCAGCCAAGAGGGGGGCGGCTATGGCTACACCTTC. It translates to CASSQEGGGYGYTF.

This clonotype was detected only a few times. This chain's CDR3 is CASSPGTGTYQPQHF. The DNA for the CDR3 is TGTGCCAGCAGTCCCGGGACAGGAACGTATCAGCCCCAGCATTTT. The chain recombines TRBV12-3 or TRBV12-4 with TRBJ1-5, with 8 bases that match TRBD1. This CDR3 is 15 amino acids long. The V gene end was trimmed by 5 bases and the J gene end by 5 bases; junction bases not matched to a gene: 8.

The rearrangement uses TRBV6-5 and TRBJ2-1; 10 nucleotides line up with TRBD2. V lost 4 bases to trimming and J lost 7 bases; unmatched junction nucleotides: 7. Per germline, CDR1 MNHEY and CDR2 SVGAGI. The length of the CDR3 is 15 residues. The CDR3: CASSSPGLASNEQFF. In DNA form, the CDR3 reads TGTGCCAGCAGTTCACCGGGACTAGCGAGTAATGAGCAGTTCTTC.

In this sample, this clonotype turned up a few times. The chain employs TRBV4-2 and TRBJ1-5, with D maybe TRBD1 (5 bases). The CDR3 runs to 16 residues. The germline V and J ends were trimmed by 2 bases and 5 bases, with 16 bases remaining between them. Looked up from germline, CDR1 is LGHNA and CDR2 is YNFKEQ. CDR3 in amino acids: CASSQLEGRGDQPQHF. The DNA of the CDR3 is TGTGCCAGCAGCCAACTCGAGGGGAGAGGAGATCAGCCCCAGCATTTT.